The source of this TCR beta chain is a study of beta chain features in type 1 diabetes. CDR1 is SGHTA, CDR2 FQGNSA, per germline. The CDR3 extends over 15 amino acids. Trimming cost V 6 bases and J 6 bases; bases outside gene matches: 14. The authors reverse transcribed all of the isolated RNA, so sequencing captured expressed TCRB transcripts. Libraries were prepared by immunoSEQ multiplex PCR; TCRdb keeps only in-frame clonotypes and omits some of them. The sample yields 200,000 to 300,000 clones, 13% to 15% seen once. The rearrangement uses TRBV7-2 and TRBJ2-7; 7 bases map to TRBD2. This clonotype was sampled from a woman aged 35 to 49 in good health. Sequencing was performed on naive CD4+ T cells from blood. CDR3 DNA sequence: TGTGCCAGCAGGTGGGGAACCGGGACTATTGGCGAGCAGTACTTC. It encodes CASRWGTGTIGEQYF.